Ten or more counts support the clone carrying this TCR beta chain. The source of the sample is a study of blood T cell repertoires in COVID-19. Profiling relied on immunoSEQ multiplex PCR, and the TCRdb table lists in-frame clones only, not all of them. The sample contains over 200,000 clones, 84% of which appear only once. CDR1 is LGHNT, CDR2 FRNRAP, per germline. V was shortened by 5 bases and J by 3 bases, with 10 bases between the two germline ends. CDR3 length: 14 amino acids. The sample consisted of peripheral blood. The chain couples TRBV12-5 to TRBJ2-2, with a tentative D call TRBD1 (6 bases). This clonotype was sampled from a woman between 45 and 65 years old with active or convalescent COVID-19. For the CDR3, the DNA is TGTGCTAGTGGTACAGGGTTTGACACCGGGGAGCTGTTTTTT. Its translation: CASGTGFDTGELFF.